One and the same sample provided the 22 T cell receptor beta chains below, sequenced in a study of Tregs in tolerant kidney transplant recipients. The assay was immunoSEQ multiplex PCR, and TCRdb's table has in-frame clones only and misses some. This sample has under 85,000 clones; approximately 91% occur once, and the top ten carry approximately 0.4%. The sample consisted of CD4+ T cells from blood, taken before the transplant. All receptors derive from a human donor who received a combined kidney and bone marrow transplant.

This chain joins TRBV4-2 and TRBJ2-5, with TRBD2 identical over 7 bases. The CDR3 extends over 14 amino acids. Germline CDR1 LGHNA, CDR2 YNFKEQ. V gave up 3 bases and J gave up 7 bases; unmatched junction bases: 8. The CDR3 loop is CASSHGGDDGTQYF. The CDR3 DNA follows: TGTGCCAGCAGCCATGGGGGGGACGATGGGACCCAGTACTTC.

This clone has a handful of counts. V and J are TRBV7-2 and TRBJ2-4; the match to TRBD2 covers 13 bases. J gave up 7 bases and V 5 bases, and 8 bases lay outside the gene matches. Germline V gene lookup returns CDR1 SGHTA and CDR2 FQGNSA. CDR3 length equals 16 residues. The CDR3 coding sequence is TGTGCCAGCAGCGTCACTAGCGGGAGGGCCGGGAACATTCAGTACTTC. Protein: CASSVTSGRAGNIQYF. The variable domain in full, completed from reference TRBV7-2 and TRBJ2-4, reads GAGVSQSPSNKVTEKGKDVELRCDPISGHTALYWYRQSLGQGLEFLIYFQGNSAPDKSGLPSDRFSAERTGGSVSTLTIQRTQQEDSAVYLCASSVTSGRAGNIQYFGAGTRLSVL.

V is TRBV6-5 and J is TRBJ2-7, with 8 bases aligning to TRBD1. Germline CDR1 and CDR2: MNHEY and SVGAGI. Losses at the gene ends were 3 bases for V and 4 bases for J; bases not matched to a gene: 5. The CDR3 length is 14 residues. This CDR3 reads CASSYHDRGYEQYF. The CDR3 DNA reads TGTGCCAGCAGTTATCACGACAGGGGTTACGAGCAGTACTTC.

The genes are TRBV19 and TRBJ2-7; 11 bases align to TRBD2. Germline loops: CDR1 LNHDA, CDR2 SQIVND (reference sequence). The J segment lost 3 bases and the V segment lost 6 bases, leaving 7 bases of the junction unmatched. CDR3 length: 15 amino acids. The DNA of the CDR3 is TGTGCCAGTAGGCTCGGGACTAGCGGAATCTACGAGCAGTACTTC. Amino acids: CASRLGTSGIYEQYF.

This chain connects TRBV5-6 to TRBJ2-1; 10 bases line up with TRBD2. The germline CDR1 and CDR2 sequences are SGHDT and YYEEEE. The CDR3 runs 18 residues. V was pared by 0 bases and J by 4 bases, with 10 bases of the junction left unmatched. CDR3 in amino acids: CASSLEGASGSWYNEQFF. The CDR3 bases are TGTGCCAGCAGCTTGGAGGGTGCTAGCGGGAGTTGGTACAATGAGCAGTTCTTC.

J is TRBJ1-3 and V is TRBV30, with D unclear. The CDR3 is 13 residues long. Germline loops: CDR1 GTSNPN, CDR2 SVGIG (reference sequence). Trimming took 5 bases from V and 0 from J, leaving 8 bases between them. The chain's CDR3 is CAWVRDSGNTIYF. CDR3 in DNA: TGTGCCTGGGTTCGGGACTCTGGAAACACCATATATTTT.

The sample holds one count of this clone. The chain couples TRBV28 to TRBJ1-4; TRBD1 matches at 8 bases. This CDR3 region has 14 residues. Looked up from germline, CDR1 is MDHEN and CDR2 is SYDVKM. Germline trimming cut 7 bases from V and 6 bases from J; bases unmatched to any gene: 7. CDR3 sequence reads: CASTSDRVDEKLFF. The CDR3 coding sequence is TGTGCCAGCACCTCGGACAGGGTGGATGAAAAACTGTTTTTT.

The DNA of the CDR3 is TGCGCCAGCAGTAACACAGCTAACTATGGCTACACCTTC. Protein: CASSNTANYGYTF. The chain is built from TRBV5-1 and TRBJ1-2; D remains ambiguous. CDR3 length: 13 amino acids. V was cut by 5 bases and J by 0 bases, with 8 bases left in between. CDR1 is SGHRS, CDR2 YFSETQ, per germline.

The CDR3 region has the DNA TGTGCCACTACGATTTCGGCGACACATACGCAGTATTTT. This sequence encodes CATTISATHTQYF. The gene calls are TRBV15 and TRBJ2-3; D unclear. Trimming left V 9 bases short and J 7 bases short, with 17 bases between. This CDR3 contains 13 residues. Germline assignment: CDR1 LNHNV and CDR2 YYDKDF (reference sequence). The full variable domain, its missing parts supplied by reference TRBV15 and TRBJ2-3, is DAMVIQNPRYQVTQFGKPVTLSCSQTLNHNVMYWYQQKSSQAPKLLFHYYDKDFNNEADTPDNFQSRRPNTSFCFLDIRSPGLGDTAMYLCATTISATHTQYFGPGTRLTVL.

J is TRBJ2-3 and V is TRBV7-3; 8 nucleotides match TRBD2. The J segment lost 5 bases and the V segment lost 5 bases, leaving 9 bases of the junction unmatched. CDR1 and CDR2 (germline): SGHTA, FQGTGA. The CDR3 sequence is 15 residues long. The chain's CDR3 is CASSLQAGVGDTQYF. CDR3 nucleotides: TGTGCCAGCAGCCTCCAAGCGGGAGTGGGAGATACGCAGTATTTT.

The rearrangement joins TRBV11-2 to TRBJ2-3; the match to TRBD2 covers 9 bases. This CDR3 spans 14 amino acids. V lost 5 bases to trimming and J lost 1 base; unmatched junction nucleotides: 1. Germline V gene lookup returns CDR1 SGHAT and CDR2 FQNNGV. CDR3 region: CASSPSGGTDTQYF. The DNA for the CDR3 is TGTGCCAGCAGCCCTAGCGGGGGCACAGATACGCAGTATTTT.

The chain combines TRBV6-1 with TRBJ2-1; 7 bases match TRBD2. Per the germline V gene, CDR1 is MNHNS and CDR2 is SASEGT. There are 15 residues in the CDR3. With 5 bases clipped from V and 6 bases from J, the junction kept 10 bases outside the gene matches. In nucleotides, the CDR3 is TGTGCCAGCAGTCGCCTCGGGAGGAATGGCAATGAGCAGTTCTTC. It specifies CASSRLGRNGNEQFF.

This clone was seen at least ten times. The rearrangement uses TRBV14 and TRBJ2-7; 7 positions match TRBD2. Germline V gives CDR1 SGHDN, CDR2 FVKESK. Unmatched junction bases numbered 9, after V lost 0 bases and J lost 7 bases. The CDR3 has 15 residues. The DNA for the CDR3 is TGTGCCAGCAGCCAAGAAAGACTAGCCCTAGGGGAGCAGTACTTC. It encodes CASSQERLALGEQYF.

This clone was observed a handful of times. CDR3 in amino acids: CASSPPTRDQPQHF. CDR3 sequence (DNA): TGTGCCAGCTCACCACCGACTCGGGATCAGCCCCAGCATTTT. The chain carries TRBV18 and TRBJ1-5; D unclear. Trimming cost V 0 bases and J 5 bases, with 8 bases left between them. From germline, CDR1 is KGHSH and CDR2 LQKENI. The CDR3 covers 14 residues.

This chain joins TRBV18 and TRBJ1-2; D may be TRBD1 (6 bases). V was clipped by 2 bases and J by 4 bases, with 14 bases between them. The CDR3 is 15 residues long. CDR1 and CDR2 (germline): KGHSH, LQKENI. DNA for the CDR3: TGTGCCAGCTCACCAGGAGCTACAGGGAGCTATGGCTACACCTTC. As protein: CASSPGATGSYGYTF.

The chain uses TRBV10-2 and TRBJ1-2; TRBD1 matches at 7 bases. This CDR3 is 15 amino acids long. Germline trimming cut 6 bases from V and 1 base from J; bases unmatched to any gene: 8. From germline, CDR1 is WSHSY and CDR2 SAAADI. The CDR3, as DNA: TGCGCCAGCAGCCACAGGGGTGTAGGTAACTATGGCTACACCTTC. Protein: CASSHRGVGNYGYTF.

This clone appeared a few times. J is TRBJ2-1 and V is TRBV6-6, with 9 bases fitting TRBD2. Trimming removed 5 bases from V and 8 bases from J; junction bases left unmatched: 13. The CDR3 sequence is 16 residues long. Germline values: CDR1 MNHNY, CDR2 SVGAGI (reference sequence). The CDR3 protein is CASSHALFSGSDEQFF. In DNA, the CDR3 is TGTGCCAGCAGTCACGCACTATTTAGCGGGAGTGATGAGCAGTTCTTC.

The chain links TRBV7-3 to TRBJ2-3; the match to TRBD1 covers 9 bases. The V gene end was trimmed by 5 bases and the J gene end by 1 base; junction bases not matched to a gene: 10. CDR3 length: 17 residues. CDR1 is SGHTA, CDR2 FQGTGA, per germline. CDR3 bases: TGTGCCAGCAGCCTATCAGCACAGGGGGCAGGCACAGATACGCAGTATTTT. Translating gives CASSLSAQGAGTDTQYF.

The V call is TRBV28, the J call TRBJ1-1, with D possibly being TRBD1 (5 bases). There are 15 residues in the CDR3. Germline CDR1 and CDR2: MDHEN and SYDVKM. V lost 1 base and J lost 6, with 15 bases in between. The CDR3 spells CASSLLRRGKAEAFF. In DNA form, the CDR3 reads TGTGCCAGCAGTTTATTACGTCGGGGGAAGGCTGAAGCTTTCTTT.

The rearrangement uses TRBV28 and TRBJ2-1; 7 positions match TRBD1. V was clipped by 6 bases and J by 3 bases; unmatched bases: 5. CDR1 is MDHEN, CDR2 SYDVKM, per germline. There are 14 residues in the CDR3. The CDR3: CASSAWDSYNEQFF. The CDR3 region has the DNA TGTGCCAGCAGCGCCTGGGACAGCTACAATGAGCAGTTCTTC.

The rearrangement joins TRBV5-1 to TRBJ1-2; no definite D call. The CDR3 contains 15 residues. Germline V CDR1 and CDR2: SGHRS, YFSETQ. The V end lost 0 bases, the J end lost 1 base, and 10 bases lay between the germline ends. The CDR3 region is CASSLAFEGNYGYTF. The CDR3 nucleotides are TGCGCCAGCAGCTTGGCCTTCGAGGGTAACTATGGCTACACCTTC.

The genes are TRBV6-1 and TRBJ1-1; D gene unclear. Germline CDR1 reads MNHNS; CDR2 reads SASEGT. CDR3 length: 11 amino acids. The V gene lost 6 bases and the J gene lost 3 bases, with 5 bases spanning the gap. CDR3 protein: CASRTDTEAFF. The CDR3 bases are TGTGCCAGCAGGACTGACACTGAAGCTTTCTTT.